This is a list of T cell receptor beta chains from one sample in a study of blood T cell repertoires in COVID-19. Here immunoSEQ multiplex PCR was the method, and the copy in TCRdb shows in-frame clones only, minus some. This repertoire shows 210,000 or so clones, over 75% found once; its top ten account for around 4%. The source material was PBMCs or T cells enriched from blood (not recorded which). These receptor sequences come from a man younger than 40 with acute COVID-19. The CDR3 runs from the conserved cysteine through the conserved F or W. Fields, in order: CDR3 DNA, CDR3 protein, J gene, D gene, clone size, V gene. D genes are given only for firm matches. The listing skips clone size in some rows; elsewhere it reads once, few, many or a size class.

TGTGCCAGCAGCCAAAATGTGGGACTAGCGGGGGAAGATACGCAGTATTTT | CASSQNVGLAGEDTQYF | TRBJ2-3 | TRBD2 | - | TRBV4-2
TGTGCCAGCAGTCCCGGGACACTTGAAGCTTTCTTT | CASSPGTLEAFF | TRBJ1-1 | - | - | TRBV12-3/TRBV12-4
TGTGCCAGCACGCACACTAACTATGGCTACACCTTC | CASTHTNYGYTF | TRBJ1-2 | - | - | TRBV6-5
TGCGCCAGCAGCGGGACAAACTACGAGCAGTACTTC | CASSGTNYEQYF | TRBJ2-7 | - | - | TRBV10-1
TGTGCCAGCTCCGGGTCCTCAGGGAATGAGCAGTTCTTC | CASSGSSGNEQFF | TRBJ2-1 | - | - | TRBV18
TGTGCCAGCTCGCGGAAAAAGGAGACCCAGTACTTC | CASSRKKETQYF | TRBJ2-5 | - | once | TRBV18
TGCAGCGTTTGGCATAAGGGGGACAGTTATAGCAATCAGCCCCAGCATTTT | CSVWHKGDSYSNQPQHF | TRBJ1-5 | TRBD1 | - | TRBV29-1
TGTGCTAGTGGTTTGGTAGACAGTTCTGAAGCTTTCTTT | CASGLVDSSEAFF | TRBJ1-1 | - | - | TRBV12-5
TGCGCCAGCAGCCAGCTAACCCAGGGGTCGAACTATGGCTACACCTTC | CASSQLTQGSNYGYTF | TRBJ1-2 | - | - | TRBV4-1
TGTGCCACCAGTGGTCTAGACTACGAGCAGTACTTC | CATSGLDYEQYF | TRBJ2-7 | - | - | TRBV24-1
TGCAGCGTTAGCGGGATAGGTATAGATACGCAGTATTTT | CSVSGIGIDTQYF | TRBJ2-3 | TRBD2 | few | TRBV29-1
TGTGCCAGCAGTTACCCCAATAGTGATGAGCAGTTCTTC | CASSYPNSDEQFF | TRBJ2-1 | - | - | TRBV6-6
TGTGCCAGTGGGACTAGCGGGGGGCTGGGAGAGACCCAGTACTTC | CASGTSGGLGETQYF | TRBJ2-5 | TRBD2 | - | TRBV9
TGTGCCAGCAGACCCGGGACAGGGAATGAAAAACTGTTTTTT | CASRPGTGNEKLFF | TRBJ1-4 | TRBD1 | - | TRBV2
TGTGCCAGCACCGGACAGGGGGCTGACACCGGGGAGCTGTTTTTT | CASTGQGADTGELFF | TRBJ2-2 | TRBD1 | once | TRBV2
TGTGCCACCAGCAGATTAGGCGGGGGGGTGATTATGAATGAGCAGTTCTTC | CATSRLGGGVIMNEQFF | TRBJ2-1 | TRBD2 | - | TRBV15
TGCAGTGCTAGTTCGGGGACTTCCCCATTGGATACGCAGTATTTT | CSASSGTSPLDTQYF | TRBJ2-3 | - | - | TRBV20-1
TGCAGTGCTTACAGGGACTATGGCTACACCTTC | CSAYRDYGYTF | TRBJ1-2 | - | - | TRBV20-1
TGTGCCAGCAGTTTTAGGGGGCTAGGGACCGGGGAGCTGTTTTTT | CASSFRGLGTGELFF | TRBJ2-2 | TRBD1 | - | TRBV5-4
TGTGCCAGCAGATACGGGGGTCTCAATGAGCAGTTCTTC | CASRYGGLNEQFF | TRBJ2-1 | - | - | TRBV12-3/TRBV12-4
TGCGCCAGCAGCTTGGATCGGGTCCGATATGGCTACACCTTC | CASSLDRVRYGYTF | TRBJ1-2 | - | few | TRBV5-1
TGTGCTCCGCTCCAGGGAGAGACCCAGTACTTC | CAPLQGETQYF | TRBJ2-5 | - | - | TRBV2
TGTGCCAGCAGCCTAGGGACAGGTAATTTTCAGCCCCAGCATTTT | CASSLGTGNFQPQHF | TRBJ1-5 | TRBD1 | - | TRBV9
TGTGCTAGTGGTTTCGGACAGGGGAACACTGAAGCTTTCTTT | CASGFGQGNTEAFF | TRBJ1-1 | TRBD1 | few | TRBV12-5
TGTGCCACCAGTGTTTCGAAGGGGCAGTGGGAGACCCAGTACTTC | CATSVSKGQWETQYF | TRBJ2-5 | - | - | TRBV24-1
TGTGCCAGCAGTGAGGCCTTAAGATCCTACAATGAGCAGTTCTTC | CASSEALRSYNEQFF | TRBJ2-1 | - | - | TRBV6-1
TGTGCCAGCAGCTTCCTGGGGGGCACTGAAGCTTTCTTT | CASSFLGGTEAFF | TRBJ1-1 | - | - | TRBV9
TGTGCCACCGAAATGGGGGGGAGATATGGCTACACCTTC | CATEMGGRYGYTF | TRBJ1-2 | - | - | TRBV6-5
TGTGCCAGCAGCGAGCCTGGGCTGCGCAGAACCTCTGGAAACACCATATATTTT | CASSEPGLRRTSGNTIYF | TRBJ1-3 | - | - | TRBV9
TGTGCCAGCAGTGCGCGGGAGGGGGCATACTCCTATAATTCACCCCTCCACTTT | CASSAREGAYSYNSPLHF | TRBJ1-6 | TRBD1 | - | TRBV2